This T cell receptor beta chain was observed in a study of T-cell memory formation after mild COVID-19. A 5'RACE reaction primed in the constant segment made cDNA libraries of TCR alpha and TCR beta, and these carried sample barcodes and UMIs. TCRdb processed the 5' RACE reads anew with MiXCR; each CDR3 protein has one entry. This sample has roughly 120,000 distinct CDR3 sequences, with about 16% found just once. CDR3 length: 13 amino acids. V lost 2 bases and J 4 bases, leaving 9 bases between the germline ends. Germline assignment: CDR1 MNHNY and CDR2 SVGAGI (reference sequence). The sample taken for sequencing was PBMCs or a T cell subset sorted from them (not recorded which). The chain is built from TRBV6-6 and TRBJ2-7, with D hard to call. The clonotype comes from an adult woman who had mild COVID-19 (a few samples of this study predate the infection). Cell type and time point are not known. The CDR3 bases are TGTGCCAGCAGTTACGTACTATCTTACGAGCAGTACTTC. As protein: CASSYVLSYEQYF.